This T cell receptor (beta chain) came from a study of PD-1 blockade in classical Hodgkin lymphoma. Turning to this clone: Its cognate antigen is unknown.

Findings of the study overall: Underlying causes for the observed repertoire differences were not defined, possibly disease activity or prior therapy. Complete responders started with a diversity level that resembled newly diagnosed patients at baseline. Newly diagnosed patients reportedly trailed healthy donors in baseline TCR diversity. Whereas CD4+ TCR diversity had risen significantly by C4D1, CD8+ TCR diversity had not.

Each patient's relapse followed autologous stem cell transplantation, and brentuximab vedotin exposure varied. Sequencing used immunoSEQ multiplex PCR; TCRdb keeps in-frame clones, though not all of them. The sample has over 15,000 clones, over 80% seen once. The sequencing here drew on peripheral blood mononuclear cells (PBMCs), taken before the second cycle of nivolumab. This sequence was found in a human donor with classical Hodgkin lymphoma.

This CDR3 is CASSQGGGLTSGNTIYF. CDR3 nucleotide sequence: TGCGCCAGCAGCCAGGGTGGAGGGCTCACCTCTGGAAACACCATATATTTT. The genes are TRBV5-1 and TRBJ1-3; TRBD1 is a possible D gene (5 bases). Trimming pared 4 bases from V and 0 bases from J, leaving 17 bases between. This CDR3 has 17 residues. Germline V CDR1 and CDR2: SGHRS, YFSETQ.